Listed below are T cell receptor beta chains from one sample, sequenced in a study of beta chain features in type 1 diabetes. TCRdb's copy holds only in-frame clones and misses some; the assay was immunoSEQ multiplex PCR. Among hundreds of thousands of clones listed, more than 12% were seen once. Input material: naive CD4+ T cells from blood. The receptors shown here come from a young man with type 1 diabetes. Each CDR3 is given with its conserved first and last residue. The order of the fields is clone size, D gene, V gene, J gene, CDR3 DNA, CDR3 protein. D genes are given only for firm matches. Not every row has a clone size; where given, it reads once, few, many or a size class.

>few|.|TRBV21-1|TRBJ2-3
TGTGCCAGCAGCGCCCGTGGGGGTAAGGGGGATACGCAGTATTTT
CASSARGGKGDTQYF
>.|TRBD2|TRBV30|TRBJ2-7
TGTGCCTGGAGTCCATTCCGGACTAGCGGGGGCCACGAGCAGTACTTC
CAWSPFRTSGGHEQYF
>.|TRBD1|TRBV15|TRBJ2-1
TGTGCCACCTGGGGACAGGGCCACTACAATGAGCAGTTCTTC
CATWGQGHYNEQFF
>.|.|TRBV7-6|TRBJ2-1
TGTGCCAGCAGCTTAGCGGCAGGAAACAATGAGCAGTTCTTC
CASSLAAGNNEQFF
>few|.|TRBV2|TRBJ2-1
TGTGCCAGCAGTGAGGCCAGGGACTCCTACAATGAGCAGTTCTTC
CASSEARDSYNEQFF
>few|TRBD2|TRBV28|TRBJ2-3
TGTGCCAGCAGTCTAAGACAAGCGGGAGGAGGAGATACGCAGTATTTT
CASSLRQAGGGDTQYF
>few|.|TRBV7-2|TRBJ2-3
TGTGCCACCCGGCGGGAAAGGGGGCCCGCAGATACGCAGTATTTT
CATRRERGPADTQYF
>few|.|TRBV6-5|TRBJ1-5
TGTGCCAGCAGTTACTCGAAGGATCAGCCCCAGCATTTT
CASSYSKDQPQHF
>few|.|TRBV6-5|TRBJ1-1
TGTGCCAGCAGTGACCGGACAGTGAACACTGAAGCTTTCTTT
CASSDRTVNTEAFF
>few|.|TRBV7-6|TRBJ2-3
TGTGCCAGCAGCTCGGGCGGTACAGATACGCAGTATTTT
CASSSGGTDTQYF
>.|TRBD2|TRBV7-9|TRBJ2-2
TGTGCCAGCACCCCGCCAGGGCTAGCGGAACAGAACACCGGGGAGCTGTTTTTT
CASTPPGLAEQNTGELFF
>.|.|TRBV19|TRBJ2-1
TGTGCCAGTAGTACCCCTCCGGGGAGGGAGCAGTTCTTC
CASSTPPGREQFF
>few|TRBD1|TRBV29-1|TRBJ2-7
TGCAGCGTGTCGAAGGGGACAGGAGCCTACGAGCAGTACTTC
CSVSKGTGAYEQYF
>.|.|TRBV30|TRBJ1-1
TGTGCCTGGGAACAGGAGAGCGCTAACACTGAAGCTTTCTTT
CAWEQESANTEAFF
>few|.|TRBV29-1|TRBJ1-1
TGCAGCGGGACAAGTTCGGGTGAAGCTTTCTTT
CSGTSSGEAFF
>few|.|TRBV18|TRBJ1-6
TGTGCCAGCTCACCATCGGCAATATCGGGTTCACCCCTCCACTTT
CASSPSAISGSPLHF
>.|.|TRBV9|TRBJ1-6
TGTGCCAGCAGCAGCTGGGGGCGAGGGGATTCACCCCTCCACTTT
CASSSWGRGDSPLHF